This TCR beta chain is drawn from a study of T cell responses to AZD1222 COVID-19 vaccine. Overall study findings and caveats: Just a handful of AZD1222 recipients tested seropositive at baseline. Unmutated variant regions are reportedly the target of nearly half of TCRs that are spike-specific.

Libraries were prepared by immunoSEQ multiplex PCR; TCRdb keeps only in-frame clonotypes and omits some of them. Among about 86,000 clones listed, approximately 89% were seen once. The CDR3 is 14 amino acids. The germline V gene has CDR1 SEHNR and CDR2 FQNEAQ (reference sequence). The germline V and J ends were trimmed by 2 bases and 7 bases, with 11 bases remaining between them. Details on this clone: Its antigen remains unidentified.

The rearrangement joins TRBV7-9 to TRBJ2-2; D might be TRBD2 (5 bases). Material: peripheral blood, obtained 28 days after the second AZD1222 dose. This TCR was sampled from an adult who received the AZD1222 COVID-19 vaccine. CDR3 sequence (DNA): TGTGCCAGCAGCTTACTAAATGGAGGCGGGGAGCTGTTTTTT. This gives the protein CASSLLNGGGELFF.